These 2 T cell receptor beta chains were all obtained from the same sample, sequenced in a study of cytomegalovirus exposure and HLA in healthy donors. PCR involved 60 Vbeta and 13 Jbeta primers. Assay used: immunoSEQ multiplex PCR; TCRdb lists only in-frame clones, some missing. The sample lists approximately 140,000 clones; around 79% were seen once. The specimen sequenced was PBMCs. The receptors stem from a female donor in good health and CMV-seronegative.

This chain links TRBV10-3 with TRBJ1-5; D not resolved. CDR1 and CDR2 (germline): ENHRY, SYGVKD. Trimming removed 8 bases at V and 3 bases at J, with 11 bases between. The CDR3 consists of 13 residues. Written as DNA, the CDR3 is TGTGCCATCCGGAACAGCCTCAATCAGCCCCAGCATTTT. Translating gives CAIRNSLNQPQHF.

The rearrangement links TRBV29-1 to TRBJ1-1; weak D call: TRBD1 (5 bases). CDR1 SQVTM and CDR2 ANQGSEA come from the germline V gene. The CDR3 runs to 16 residues. V lost 2 bases and J 2 bases, leaving 18 bases between the germline ends. The CDR3: CSVEPPVRGINTEAFF. CDR3 coding DNA: TGCAGCGTTGAACCCCCCGTCCGGGGGATTAACACTGAAGCTTTCTTT. Full variable domain (missing parts from reference TRBV29-1 and TRBJ1-1): SAVISQKPSRDICQRGTSLTIQCQVDSQVTMMFWYRQQPGQSLTLIATANQGSEATYESGFVIDKFPISRPNLTFSTLTVSNMSPEDSSIYLCSVEPPVRGINTEAFFGQGTRLTVV.